One sample yielded the 17 T cell receptor beta chains listed below, sequenced in a study of T cells in women clearing cervical HPV infection. This table comes from immunoSEQ multiplex PCR, and its TCRdb copy is limited to in-frame clones, with some not included. The sample totals approximately 31,000 clones. Sequencing input: blood buffy coat. These receptors were obtained from a woman between 18 and 70 years old with a cervical HPV16 infection that either progressed to CIN3+ or cleared (not recorded which).

Regarding this clone: Read coverage stops 3 residues before the CDR3 terminus; the germline J gene supplies the remainder. This chain joins TRBV7-2 and TRBJ2-2, with 7 nucleotides matching TRBD2. This CDR3 has 14 residues. The V gene's germline CDR1 is SGHTA and CDR2 FQGNSA. V lost 3 bases and J lost 7; bases outside the gene matches: 5. The covered CDR3 bases are TGTGCCAGCAGCTTCCAAGGGAGGGGCGGGGAG. It specifies CASSFQGRGGE. The whole CDR3 reads CASSFQGRGGELFF.

Concerning this clone: Sequencing ends 3 residues short of the CDR3 end; the germline J gene provides the rest. V is TRBV2 and J is TRBJ1-2; TRBD1 is a possible D gene (6 bases). The CDR3 sequence is 12 residues long. Germline values: CDR1 SNHLY, CDR2 FYNNEI. The sequenced CDR3 bases are TGTGCCAGCCGGGGGGACAACTACGAC. Protein sequence: CASRGDNYD. The complete CDR3 reads CASRGDNYDYTF. The whole variable domain, filled in from reference TRBV2 and TRBJ1-2, reads EPEVTQTPSHQVTQMGQEVILRCVPISNHLYFYWYRQILGQKVEFLVSFYNNEISEKSEIFDDQFSVERPDGSNFTLKIRSTKLEDSAMYFCASRGDNYDYTFGSGTRLTVV.

The CDR3 reads CAGTDIATDTQYF. The covered CDR3 bases are TGTGCCGGGACTGACATTGCGACAGATACG. The rearrangement uses TRBV11-2 and TRBJ2-3; a weak D match, TRBD2 (6 bases). The read is 3 residues too short to cover the CDR3 end, so that end is filled in from the germline J gene. This CDR3 region has 13 residues. V dropped 11 bases and J dropped 3 bases, with 15 bases sitting between them. Germline V gene sequence: CDR1 SGHAT, CDR2 FQNNGV.

Notes on this clone: The CDR3 end is not reached by the read, which stops 3 residues before it; the germline J gene fills it in. V and J are TRBV20-1 and TRBJ1-1; 7 bases map to TRBD1. The V segment lost 0 bases and the J segment 2 bases; nucleotides outside the gene matches: 3. Germline V CDR1 and CDR2: DFQATT, SNEGSKA (reference sequence). This CDR3 region has 14 residues. CDR3 DNA, as far as it was read: TGCAGTGCTAGAGACAGGGGGATTAACACTGAA. This translates into CSARDRGINTE. The whole CDR3 sequence is CSARDRGINTEAFF.

As regards this clone: The read finishes 3 residues shy of the CDR3 end, and the germline J gene is used to complete it. V gene TRBV6-4 combines with J gene TRBJ1-2; a weak D match, TRBD1 (6 bases). Germline CDR1 and CDR2: MRHNA and SNTAGT. The CDR3 is 16 residues long. The sequenced part of the CDR3 DNA is TGTGCCAGCAGTGACAACCGGCAGGGGTTGGAAGAGACC. It specifies CASSDNRQGLEET. The entire CDR3 protein is CASSDNRQGLEETYTF.

Details on this clone: The read ends 3 residues before the CDR3 terminus; that terminus is restored from the germline J gene. V gene TRBV6-2 or TRBV6-3 combines with J gene TRBJ2-7; tentative D call: TRBD2 (6 bases). Germline CDR1 is MNHEY and CDR2 is SVGEGT. Trimming removed 2 bases at V and 6 bases at J, with 23 bases between. This CDR3 has 17 residues. The CDR3 bases that were read are TGTGCCAGCAGTTACACTCCGGGATCCCGGATGGGGGGCGAG. Protein sequence: CASSYTPGSRMGGE. The CDR3 in full is CASSYTPGSRMGGEQYF.

Incomplete CDR3 DNA: TGTGCCAGCATGGAGGACAGGGGAGATGAAAAA. It codes for CASMEDRGDEK. The full-length CDR3 reads as CASMEDRGDEKLFF. This chain links TRBV2 with TRBJ1-4, with 9 bases lining up with TRBD1. The read terminates 3 residues before the CDR3 end, so the remaining end is supplied by the germline J gene. Germline V CDR1 and CDR2: SNHLY, FYNNEI. CDR3 length equals 14 residues. The V and J ends lost 7 bases and 6 bases, in that order; junction bases with no gene match: 6.

Comment on this clone: The DNA ends 3 residues before the CDR3 does, and the rest of the CDR3 is filled in from the germline J gene. The chain uses TRBV7-9 and TRBJ1-1; D gene uncertain. V dropped 6 bases and J dropped 5 bases, with 16 bases sitting between them. The germline V gene encodes CDR1 SEHNR and CDR2 FQNEAQ (reference sequence). The length of the CDR3 is 14 residues. The CDR3 here is CASRFDAAGTEAFF. CDR3 bases read: TGTGCCAGCAGATTCGACGCGGCGGGTACTGAA.

Details on this clone: The sequenced fragment ends 3 residues before the CDR3 boundary, so the rest is inferred from the germline J gene. The chain links TRBV19 to TRBJ2-2; a weak D match, TRBD2 (6 bases). Germline CDR1 reads LNHDA; CDR2 reads SQIVND (reference sequence). CDR3 length equals 16 residues. The DNA read from the CDR3 is TGTGCCAGTAGTATTAGTCGAAGCGTTGGGACTGAAAAG. This sequence encodes CASSISRSVGTEK. The complete CDR3 sequence is CASSISRSVGTEKLFF. Full variable domain (remainder filled in from reference TRBV19 and TRBJ2-2): DGGITQSPKYLFRKEGQNVTLSCEQNLNHDAMYWYRQDPGQGLRLIYYSQIVNDFQKGDIAEGYSVSREKKESFPLTVTSAQKNPTAFYLCASSISRSVGTEKLFFGEGSRLTVL.

The CDR3 DNA, read in part, is TGTTCCGGCAGAAGACAGGGTGGTTACGAG. It is translated as CSGRRQGGYE. The CDR3 as a whole reads CSGRRQGGYEQYF. V and J are TRBV7-9 and TRBJ2-7, with TRBD1 identical over 7 bases. The read comes to an end 3 residues before the CDR3 does, leaving the germline J gene to fill in the end. This CDR3 comprises 13 residues. Per germline, CDR1 SEHNR and CDR2 FQNEAQ (reference sequence).

About this clone itself: The read comes to an end 3 residues before the CDR3 does, leaving the germline J gene to fill in the end. The chain combines TRBV19 with TRBJ2-1; D is possibly TRBD1 or TRBD2 (5 bases each). V was cut by 6 bases and J by 0 bases, with 15 bases left in between. Germline CDR1 and CDR2: LNHDA and SQIVND (reference sequence). The CDR3 contains 16 residues. CDR3 DNA (partial): TGTGCCAGTAGGAGAGGGGCCCCCTCCTCCTACAATGAG. It codes for CASRRGAPSSYNE. The full CDR3 protein is CASRRGAPSSYNEQFF.

To note about this clone: The CDR3 end lies 3 residues beyond the end of the read and is filled in from the germline J gene. This chain uses TRBV29-1 with TRBJ2-7, with D possibly called TRBD1 or TRBD2 (6 bases each). Germline V gene lookup returns CDR1 SQVTM and CDR2 ANQGSEA. The germline V and J ends were trimmed by 4 bases and 6 bases, with 19 bases remaining between them. CDR3 length: 14 amino acids. The CDR3: CSVAGGGVGGEQYF. CDR3 DNA (partial): TGCAGCGTTGCAGGCGGAGGGGTAGGGGGCGAG.

Concerning this clone itself: The read ends 3 residues before the CDR3 terminus; that terminus is restored from the germline J gene. V gene TRBV20-1 combines with J gene TRBJ1-5; D may be TRBD1 (6 bases). V was clipped by 6 bases and J by 5 bases, with 11 bases between them. CDR1 and CDR2 from the germline V gene are DFQATT and SNEGSKA (reference sequence). The CDR3 length is 12 residues. Here the CDR3 reads CSAREGDQPQHF. The DNA read from the CDR3 is TGCAGTGCCCGCGAGGGGGATCAGCCC.

Concerning this clone itself: Read sequence stops 3 residues before the CDR3 end, and the germline J gene provides the missing end. The chain is built from TRBV11-3 and TRBJ2-1, with 8 bases aligning to TRBD2. The CDR3 loop spans 15 amino acids. V was pared by 5 bases and J by 4 bases, with 7 bases of the junction left unmatched. CDR1 and CDR2 (germline): SGHNT, YENEEA. CDR3 residues: CASSPTSGLYNEQFF. The CDR3 DNA, read in part, is TGTGCCAGCAGCCCAACTAGCGGACTGTACAATGAG.

A remark on this clone: The CDR3 goes on 3 residues after the read ends, and that part is filled in from the germline J gene. This rearrangement joins TRBV2 to TRBJ2-5; 7 bases map to TRBD2. The CDR3 runs 14 residues. The V segment lost 6 bases and the J segment 2 bases; nucleotides outside the gene matches: 6. Per the germline V gene, CDR1 is SNHLY and CDR2 is FYNNEI. The CDR3: CASSGGTGQETQYF. Partial CDR3 DNA: TGTGCCAGCAGCGGGGGGACGGGGCAAGAGACC. The entire variable domain, with the rest obtained from reference TRBV2 and TRBJ2-5, is as follows: EPEVTQTPSHQVTQMGQEVILRCVPISNHLYFYWYRQILGQKVEFLVSFYNNEISEKSEIFDDQFSVERPDGSNFTLKIRSTKLEDSAMYFCASSGGTGQETQYFGPGTRLLVL.

Worth noting for this clone: The CDR3 end falls 3 residues outside the read, so it is completed with the germline J gene. The chain is built from TRBV20-1 and TRBJ2-3, with 7 nucleotides matching TRBD2. Germline lookup yields CDR1 DFQATT and CDR2 SNEGSKA (reference sequence). The CDR3 length is 13 residues. The sequenced CDR3 bases are TGCAGTGCCAAACTAGCGATCCAAGAGACG. Its protein product is CSAKLAIQET. The full CDR3 is CSAKLAIQETQYF.

A remark on this clone: The read halts 3 residues ahead of the CDR3 end, with the missing end drawn from the germline J gene. The chain carries TRBV10-3 and TRBJ2-5; D is possibly TRBD1 (6 bases). With 7 bases removed from V and 2 bases from J, the gap between germline ends came to 20 bases. Per the germline V gene, CDR1 is ENHRY and CDR2 is SYGVKD. The CDR3 sequence is 16 residues long. The CDR3: CAIKGGAGALQETQYF. CDR3 bases read: TGTGCCATCAAAGGGGGTGCAGGGGCCCTTCAAGAGACC.